The entry that follows covers one T cell receptor beta chain sequence. At the survey level, the v3.0 immunoSEQ assay was run. Only in-frame clones appear in the TCRdb table, and some are missing; sequencing was by immunoSEQ multiplex PCR. Among tens of thousands of clones listed, 86% were seen once. Germline V lookup: CDR1 SNHLY, CDR2 FYNNEI. Trimming took 3 bases from V and 3 from J, leaving 12 bases between them. CDR3 length: 15 amino acids. This specimen comes from a study of long-term antiretroviral therapy in people with HIV. V usage is TRBV2 and J usage is TRBJ1-5; D gene uncertain. The source material was unsorted PBMCs, sampled 0.8 years after starting antiretroviral therapy. The sequence came from a woman in her 30s with HIV. This CDR3 reads CASSDYWGDNQPQHF. In DNA, the CDR3 is TGTGCCAGCAGTGATTATTGGGGTGACAATCAGCCCCAGCATTTT.